The present entry profiles one TCR beta chain with its context. Its binding antigen is unknown. Within one base of it there is no much larger clone, and no base qualities were kept. Preparation of the library involved RT-PCR. Sequencing was performed on an Illumina HiSeq 2500. TCRdb trimmed the raw reads at Q25, called clones with MiXCR and kept productive beta chains. CDR3 protein sequences are deduplicated, and each keeps its most common genes and DNA. This sample has a few hundred thousand distinct CDR3 sequences in its table, and about 15% of those were observed once. In total, the top ten clones hold 11% of the sample. The CDR3 runs 15 amino acids, cysteine and phenylalanine included. Only the CDR3 region is kept as DNA, spanning 45 bases read in frame from base 1. Trimming takes 5 bases from V and 1 base from J, and the germline ends sit 11 bases apart. The germline V gene encodes CDR1 MNHEY and CDR2 SVGEGT.

This sample was taken from a study of response to subunit inactivated influenza vaccine (dated by TCRdb to 2016 to 2019). Background on the whole study: Deep quantitative T cell receptor repertoire profiling was used in the study to track responses to a trivalent subunit inactivated influenza vaccine.

The investigation overall reported the following: According to the authors, only a limited number of new T cells may be recruited by each seasonal influenza vaccination.

This receptor was identified in a man aged 50-59 years who received an inactivated influenza vaccine. Donor details come from another sample of the same person, matched by shared clones. The sequenced sample was PBMCs from blood, obtained 11 to 12 days after vaccination. This chain joins TRBV6-2 or TRBV6-3 to TRBJ2-2, and the D gene may be TRBD1, 6 bases matching. The CDR3 protein sequence reads: CASSGRQENTGELFF. The nucleotide sequence reads TGTGCCAGCAGTGGACGACAGGAGAACACCGGGGAGCTGTTTTTT.